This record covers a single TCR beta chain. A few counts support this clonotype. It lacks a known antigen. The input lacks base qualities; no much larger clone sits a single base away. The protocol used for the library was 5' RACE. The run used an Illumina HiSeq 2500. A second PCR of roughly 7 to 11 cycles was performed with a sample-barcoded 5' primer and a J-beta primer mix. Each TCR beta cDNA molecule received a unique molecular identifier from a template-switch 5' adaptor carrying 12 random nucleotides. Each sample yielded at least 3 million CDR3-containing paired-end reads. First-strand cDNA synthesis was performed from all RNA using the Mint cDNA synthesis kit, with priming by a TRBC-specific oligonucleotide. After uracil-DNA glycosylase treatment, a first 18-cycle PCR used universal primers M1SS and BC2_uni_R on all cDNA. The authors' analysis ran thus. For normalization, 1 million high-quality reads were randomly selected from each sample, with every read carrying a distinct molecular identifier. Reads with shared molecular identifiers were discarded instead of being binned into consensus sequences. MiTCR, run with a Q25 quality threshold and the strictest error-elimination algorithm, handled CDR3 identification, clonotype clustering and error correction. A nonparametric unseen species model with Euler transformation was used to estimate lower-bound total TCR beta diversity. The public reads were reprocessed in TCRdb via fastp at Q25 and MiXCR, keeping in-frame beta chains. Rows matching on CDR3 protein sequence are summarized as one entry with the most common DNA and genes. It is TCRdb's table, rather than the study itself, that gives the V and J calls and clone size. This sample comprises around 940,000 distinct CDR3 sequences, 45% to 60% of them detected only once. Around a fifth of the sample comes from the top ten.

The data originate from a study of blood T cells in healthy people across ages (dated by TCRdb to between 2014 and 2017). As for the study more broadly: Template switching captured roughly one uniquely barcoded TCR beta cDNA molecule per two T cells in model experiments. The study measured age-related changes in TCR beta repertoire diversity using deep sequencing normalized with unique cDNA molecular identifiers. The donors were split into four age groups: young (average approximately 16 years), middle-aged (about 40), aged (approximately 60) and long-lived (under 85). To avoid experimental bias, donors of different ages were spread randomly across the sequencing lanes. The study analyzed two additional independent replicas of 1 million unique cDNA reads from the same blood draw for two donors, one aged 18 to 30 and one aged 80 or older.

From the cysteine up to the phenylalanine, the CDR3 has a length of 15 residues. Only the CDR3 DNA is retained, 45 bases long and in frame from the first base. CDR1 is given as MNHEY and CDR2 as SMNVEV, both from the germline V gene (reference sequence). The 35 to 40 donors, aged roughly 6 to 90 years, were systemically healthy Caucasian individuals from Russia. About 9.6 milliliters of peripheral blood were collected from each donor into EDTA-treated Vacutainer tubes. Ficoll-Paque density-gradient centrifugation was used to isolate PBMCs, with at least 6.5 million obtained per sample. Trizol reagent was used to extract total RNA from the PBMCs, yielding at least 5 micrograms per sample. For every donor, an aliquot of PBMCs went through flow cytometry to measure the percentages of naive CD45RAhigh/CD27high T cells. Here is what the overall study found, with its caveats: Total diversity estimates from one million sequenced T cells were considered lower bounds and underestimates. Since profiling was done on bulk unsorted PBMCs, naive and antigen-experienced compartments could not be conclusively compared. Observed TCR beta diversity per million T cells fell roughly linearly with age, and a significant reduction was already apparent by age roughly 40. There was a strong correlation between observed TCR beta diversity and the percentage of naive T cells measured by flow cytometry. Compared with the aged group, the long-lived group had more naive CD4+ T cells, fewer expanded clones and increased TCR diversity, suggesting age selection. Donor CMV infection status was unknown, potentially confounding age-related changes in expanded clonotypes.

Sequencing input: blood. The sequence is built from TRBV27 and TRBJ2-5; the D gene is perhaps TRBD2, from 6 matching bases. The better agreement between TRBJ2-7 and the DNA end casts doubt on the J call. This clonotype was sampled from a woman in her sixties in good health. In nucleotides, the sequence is TGTGCCAGCAGTAGCGGCGGGGCGGGGATTGGCGAGCAGTACTTC. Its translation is CASSSGGAGIGEQYF.